These 30 T cell receptor beta chains share one sample of origin, sequenced in a study of blood T cell repertoires in COVID-19. Sequenced by immunoSEQ multiplex PCR; TCRdb stores in-frame clones only, minus some. Of about 670,000 clones listed, 90% are singletons. Input material: peripheral blood. These TCRs come from a young woman with acute or convalescent COVID-19.

This chain joins TRBV19 and TRBJ1-6; 7 bases align to TRBD1. The V gene end was trimmed by 4 bases and the J gene end by 10 bases; junction bases not matched to a gene: 7. Germline CDR1 LNHDA, CDR2 SQIVND (reference sequence). The CDR3 is made up of 14 amino acids. CDR3 residues: CASSTPGGRSPLHF. For the CDR3, the DNA is TGTGCCAGTAGTACCCCAGGGGGAAGGTCACCCCTCCACTTT.

This chain connects TRBV14 to TRBJ1-1; TRBD1 matches 9 bases. The CDR3 runs to 17 residues. Germline V gives CDR1 SGHDN, CDR2 FVKESK. Unmatched junction bases numbered 14, after V lost 4 bases and J lost 5 bases. CDR3 nucleotide sequence: TGTGCCAGCAGCCCCCGGACAGGGGCCCCGACGGGGACTGAAGCTTTCTTT. This encodes CASSPRTGAPTGTEAFF.

The J gene is TRBJ2-5, the V gene TRBV27, with D possibly TRBD2 on 5 matching bases. The germline V gene has CDR1 MNHEY and CDR2 SMNVEV (reference sequence). CDR3 length: 15 amino acids. Trimming left V 6 bases short and J 2 bases short, with 16 bases between. The CDR3 DNA reads TGTGCCAGCAGGCACAATGCGGACTTGCAAGAGACCCAGTACTTC. Amino acids: CASRHNADLQETQYF.

The chain couples TRBV6-1 to TRBJ1-2, with no clear D. Deletions cut 3 bases from V and 4 bases from J, with 12 bases between. Germline assignment: CDR1 MNHNS and CDR2 SASEGT. The CDR3 contains 14 residues. The CDR3 protein is CASSERGSFYGYTF. The CDR3 nucleotides are TGTGCCAGCAGTGAGCGGGGATCATTCTATGGCTACACCTTC.

This chain's CDR3 is CASRGGNGNTIYF. Here the CDR3 DNA reads TGTGCCAGCCGGGGGGGTAATGGAAACACCATATATTTT. The rearrangement joins TRBV6-5 to TRBJ1-3; maybe TRBD1 (5 bases). V was trimmed by 8 bases and J by 3 bases, leaving 11 bases between them. Germline lookup yields CDR1 MNHEY and CDR2 SVGAGI. This CDR3 is built from 13 residues.

This clone was detected only once. The chain recombines TRBV5-5 with TRBJ2-2; the match to TRBD1 covers 7 bases. Germline assignment: CDR1 SGHKS and CDR2 YYEKEE (reference sequence). V shed 4 bases, J shed 0 bases, and the junction held 3 bases outside the gene matches. The CDR3 totals 15 residues. CDR3 nucleotides: TGTGCCAGCAGCCGGGACAGCCCGAACACCGGGGAGCTGTTTTTT. Translating gives CASSRDSPNTGELFF. Full variable domain (remainder filled in from reference TRBV5-5 and TRBJ2-2): DAGVTQSPTHLIKTRGQQVTLRCSPISGHKSVSWYQQVLGQGPQFIFQYYEKEERGRGNFPDRFSARQFPNYSSELNVNALLLGDSALYLCASSRDSPNTGELFFGEGSRLTVL.

This clone was counted a few times. The V gene is TRBV7-9, the J gene TRBJ2-2; D might be TRBD2 (7 bases). CDR3 length equals 13 residues. V lost 5 bases, J lost 4 bases, and 8 bases lay in between. CDR1 and CDR2 from the germline V gene are SEHNR and FQNEAQ (reference sequence). The CDR3 region is CASSRGATGELFF. The DNA of the CDR3 is TGTGCCAGCAGCCGGGGGGCCACCGGGGAGCTGTTTTTT.

The chain has TRBV4-1 and TRBJ1-1; 7 bases align to TRBD1. The CDR3 totals 15 residues. J lost 4 bases, V lost 2 bases, and 7 bases had no gene match. Germline CDR1 reads MGHRA; CDR2 reads YSYEKL. This chain's CDR3 is CASSQQTGVGTEAFF. In DNA form, the CDR3 reads TGCGCCAGCAGCCAACAAACAGGGGTTGGCACTGAAGCTTTCTTT.

V gene TRBV7-8 combines with J gene TRBJ2-2; tentatively, D is TRBD2 (6 bases). The V end lost 1 base, the J end lost 4 bases, and 19 bases lay between the germline ends. The CDR3 consists of 18 residues. CDR1 and CDR2 from the germline V gene are SGHVS and FQNEAQ. As DNA, the CDR3 is TGTGCCAGCAGCTTAGGCGGGACGGGGATAGGCGGCACCGGGGAGCTGTTTTTT. This encodes CASSLGGTGIGGTGELFF.

This chain connects TRBV5-1 to TRBJ1-1; weak D call: TRBD1 (5 bases). Germline CDR1 reads SGHRS; CDR2 reads YFSETQ. V dropped 1 base and J dropped 1 base, with 8 bases sitting between them. The CDR3 length is 14 residues. CDR3 nucleotide sequence: TGCGCCAGCAGCTTGCGACAGCAGAACACTGAAGCTTTCTTT. This translates into CASSLRQQNTEAFF.

The chain couples TRBV2 to TRBJ2-1, with TRBD1 identical over 9 bases. There are 14 residues in the CDR3. CDR1 and CDR2 from the germline V gene are SNHLY and FYNNEI. The trim removed 3 bases at V and 8 bases at J, leaving 5 bases unmatched. In nucleotides, the CDR3 is TGTGCCAGCAGTGATCGGGACAGGGTATATGAGCAGTTCTTC. This codes for CASSDRDRVYEQFF.

The V gene is TRBV24-1, the J gene TRBJ2-2, with D possibly matching TRBD2 (5 bases). The CDR3 is 14 residues long. Germline V gene data show CDR1 as KGHDR and CDR2 as SFDVKD. Trimming left V 5 bases short and J 7 bases short, with 13 bases between. CDR3 protein: CATSGNSESGELFF. The CDR3 coding sequence is TGTGCCACCAGTGGTAATAGCGAGAGCGGGGAGCTGTTTTTT.

The chain combines TRBV4-1 with TRBJ2-4; 9 nucleotides match TRBD1. J gave up 12 bases and V 3 bases, and 9 bases lay outside the gene matches. The length of the CDR3 is 14 residues. Germline V gene sequence: CDR1 MGHRA, CDR2 YSYEKL. CDR3 in amino acids: CASSHPGQGPDQYF. In DNA form, the CDR3 reads TGCGCCAGCAGCCATCCGGGACAGGGCCCGGATCAGTACTTC.

This chain links TRBV29-1 with TRBJ2-1, with 9 bases lining up with TRBD1. Germline V gene lookup returns CDR1 SQVTM and CDR2 ANQGSEA. V lost 3 bases, J lost 7 bases, and 4 bases stayed unmatched. This CDR3 is built from 13 residues. CDR3 bases: TGCAGCGTTGAGCGGGACAGGGAAAATGAGCAGTTCTTC. Translated: CSVERDRENEQFF.

This chain joins TRBV25-1 and TRBJ2-2, with 8 bases matching TRBD1. The CDR3 is 14 amino acids. CDR1 and CDR2 (germline): MGHDK, SYGVNS. The V segment lost 10 bases and the J segment 2 bases; nucleotides outside the gene matches: 6. CDR3 protein: CATSTGANTGELFF. The CDR3 DNA reads TGTGCCACCTCGACAGGGGCTAACACCGGGGAGCTGTTTTTT.

The J gene is TRBJ1-3, the V gene TRBV12-5; D remains unclear. Germline-derived CDR1 and CDR2 are LGHNT and FRNRAP. The CDR3 totals 18 residues. Trimming took 0 bases from V and 2 from J, leaving 17 bases between them. This CDR3 reads CASGLVTTGNPPGNTIYF. CDR3 DNA sequence: TGTGCTAGTGGTTTGGTGACGACGGGGAATCCCCCTGGAAACACCATATATTTT.

This chain connects TRBV4-1 to TRBJ1-5; D gene unclear. This CDR3 region has 14 residues. Germline CDR1 and CDR2: MGHRA and YSYEKL. V was pared by 0 bases and J by 3 bases, with 6 bases between. The CDR3 region has the DNA TGCGCCAGCAGCCAAGACAGTTACAATCAGCCCCAGCATTTT. This sequence encodes CASSQDSYNQPQHF.

The chain recombines TRBV14 with TRBJ2-7; perhaps TRBD2 as D (5 bases). The CDR3 has 15 amino acids. Looked up from germline, CDR1 is SGHDN and CDR2 is FVKESK. V was shortened by 4 bases and J by 6 bases, with 19 bases between the two germline ends. CDR3 residues: CASSLVEREVCEQYF. The CDR3 DNA is TGTGCCAGCAGCCTTGTTGAGAGGGAAGTGTGCGAGCAGTACTTC.

The genes are TRBV5-4 and TRBJ1-1; TRBD1 aligns across 10 bases. The CDR3 is 16 residues long. With V trimmed by 4 bases and J by 0 bases, 6 bases remained unmatched. CDR1 SGHNT and CDR2 YYREEE come from the germline V gene (reference sequence). The CDR3 sequence is CASSRTGGGVNTEAFF. Here the CDR3 DNA reads TGTGCCAGCAGCCGGACAGGGGGTGGGGTGAACACTGAAGCTTTCTTT.

A single count supports this clone. The chain carries TRBV5-6 and TRBJ2-4; 10 bases fit TRBD1. V lost 4 bases, J lost 6 bases, and 4 bases stayed unmatched. The CDR3 runs 14 residues. Germline assignment: CDR1 SGHDT and CDR2 YYEEEE. CDR3 protein: CASSVWTGGNIQYF. The CDR3 nucleotides are TGTGCCAGCAGCGTATGGACAGGGGGAAACATTCAGTACTTC.

V usage is TRBV2 and J usage is TRBJ1-2; 9 positions agree with TRBD1. V shed 5 bases and J 5 bases; nucleotides not matched to a gene: 6. Germline CDR1 SNHLY, CDR2 FYNNEI. This CDR3 contains 14 residues. The CDR3 nucleotides read TGTGCCAGCAGTATACAGGGGGCGGAGTATGGCTACACCTTC. It is translated as CASSIQGAEYGYTF. The variable domain in full, with the rest retrieved from reference TRBV2 and TRBJ1-2, is EPEVTQTPSHQVTQMGQEVILRCVPISNHLYFYWYRQILGQKVEFLVSFYNNEISEKSEIFDDQFSVERPDGSNFTLKIRSTKLEDSAMYFCASSIQGAEYGYTFGSGTRLTVV.

J is TRBJ2-7 and V is TRBV28, with 7 nucleotides matching TRBD1. V lost 5 bases to trimming and J lost 4 bases; unmatched junction nucleotides: 2. The CDR3 contains 12 residues. Germline-derived CDR1 and CDR2 are MDHEN and SYDVKM. CDR3 amino acids: CASSEQGYEQYF. As DNA, the CDR3 is TGTGCCAGCAGTGAACAGGGGTACGAGCAGTACTTC.

As DNA, the CDR3 is TGTGCCAGAGGGACAGGGGAGGGTGAAGCTTTCTTT. Translating gives CARGTGEGEAFF. The genes are TRBV21-1 and TRBJ1-1; the table's D call of TRBD1 was not tested on the DNA. TRBV21-1 represents a pseudogene. The CDR3 length is 12 residues.

The gene calls are TRBV27 and TRBJ2-7; a possible D gene is TRBD2 (7 bases). V was pared by 8 bases and J by 6 bases, with 20 bases between. The germline gives CDR1 MNHEY, CDR2 SMNVEV (reference sequence). The length of the CDR3 is 14 residues. CDR3 DNA: TGTGCCAGCGGTACCGGGGGGCTGAGATTCGAGCAGTACTTC. Protein sequence: CASGTGGLRFEQYF.

The chain recombines TRBV21-1 with TRBJ2-7; TRBD1 is the table's D call and was not checked against the DNA. TRBV21-1 is a pseudogene. CDR3 length equals 14 residues. The DNA for the CDR3 is TGTGCCAGCAGCCCCACGGGACAGCACTACGAGCAGTACTTC. This sequence encodes CASSPTGQHYEQYF.

The chain combines TRBV7-2 with TRBJ2-1; D uncertain. V was clipped by 1 base and J by 6 bases, with 7 bases between them. Germline CDR1 reads SGHTA; CDR2 reads FQGNSA. CDR3 length: 13 residues. The CDR3 region has the DNA TGTGCCAGCAGCTTAGGTCAGCGCAATGAGCAGTTCTTC. Amino acid sequence: CASSLGQRNEQFF.

The sample holds a few counts of this clone. The V call is TRBV24-1, the J call TRBJ2-5, with 8 bases identical to TRBD1. Germline V gene data show CDR1 as KGHDR and CDR2 as SFDVKD. The CDR3 totals 19 residues. The trim removed 1 base at V and 5 bases at J, leaving 17 bases unmatched. In DNA, the CDR3 is TGTGCCACCAGTGATTTTGGACAGGGAGGCCCTCTTGGTTTGGAGACCCAGTACTTC. Protein product: CATSDFGQGGPLGLETQYF.

The rearrangement uses TRBV7-3 and TRBJ1-1, with TRBD1 matching 7 bases. V dropped 1 base and J dropped 4; count of bases not matched to a gene: 9. Germline CDR1 and CDR2: SGHTA and FQGTGA. The CDR3 is 16 residues long. This CDR3 is CASSLSLPQGGTEAFF. CDR3 DNA sequence: TGTGCCAGCAGCTTAAGTTTGCCGCAGGGGGGCACTGAAGCTTTCTTT.

This chain links TRBV10-3 with TRBJ1-1; D is undetermined. V was shortened by 4 bases and J by 1 base, with 16 bases between the two germline ends. Germline V CDR1 and CDR2: ENHRY, SYGVKD. CDR3 length: 16 amino acids. CDR3 DNA: TGTGCCATCAGTGCAAGTACATCCCGCAGGAACACTGAAGCTTTCTTT. This gives the protein CAISASTSRRNTEAFF.

This clone was counted many times. The J gene is TRBJ1-2, the V gene TRBV6-1; D call uncertain. V was trimmed by 2 bases and J by 6 bases, leaving 22 bases between them. In germline, CDR1 is MNHNS, CDR2 SASEGT. The CDR3 length is 17 residues. The CDR3 nucleotides read TGTGCCAGCAGTGAAAACGAGGGCGAGACCCATCGGAATGGCTACACCTTC. Translated, it gives CASSENEGETHRNGYTF.